One sample yielded the 9 T cell receptor beta chains listed below, sequenced in a study of shared clonotypes between healthy human individuals. The method was immunoSEQ multiplex PCR; TCRdb's version includes in-frame clones alone and lacks a portion of them. The data contain some 2.4 million clones, 80% to 95% of them seen just once; the ten biggest clones take up more than 0.35%. Sequencing was performed on naive CD4+ T cells from PBMCs. This sample's subset: CD45RA+ positively selected. All receptors derive from a man aged 18 to 35 in good health. Some clones in this sample may be carry-over from other donors' samples.

The chain uses TRBV30 and TRBJ2-3; 9 bases align to TRBD2. The CDR3 has 13 residues. Germline loops: CDR1 GTSNPN, CDR2 SVGIG (reference sequence). J gave up 14 bases and V 1 base, and 10 bases lay outside the gene matches. The CDR3: CAWSAASGAELYF. In DNA form, the CDR3 reads TGTGCCTGGAGTGCTGCTAGCGGGGCGGAATTGTATTTT.

The J gene is TRBJ2-3, the V gene TRBV13; D is uncertain. V lost 5 bases, J lost 1 base, and 28 bases lay in between. Germline V gene lookup returns CDR1 PRHDT and CDR2 FYEKMQ (reference sequence). This CDR3 is built from 20 residues. The CDR3 region is CASSRRPKTKTSAGTDTQYF. CDR3 DNA sequence: TGTGCCAGCAGCCGGCGCCCCAAAACCAAGACTTCCGCGGGCACAGATACGCAGTATTTT.

The V call is TRBV7-9, the J call TRBJ2-1; no reliable D call. The CDR3 is 18 amino acids. Germline lookup yields CDR1 SEHNR and CDR2 FQNEAQ (reference sequence). Trimming cost V 10 bases and J 0 bases, with 25 bases left between them. In DNA, the CDR3 is TGTGCCAACACAGTTGAACAAGACCCGACCGTCTCCTACAATGAGCAGTTCTTC. Encoded protein: CANTVEQDPTVSYNEQFF.

V usage is TRBV7-9 and J usage is TRBJ1-2; TRBD1 agrees at 11 bases. V was pared by 2 bases and J by 7 bases, with 6 bases of the junction left unmatched. This CDR3 spans 15 amino acids. CDR1 is SEHNR and CDR2 is FQNEAQ in the germline V gene (reference sequence). The CDR3 spells CASSLLGQGARGYTF. Here the CDR3 DNA reads TGTGCCAGCAGCTTATTAGGACAGGGGGCCCGTGGCTACACCTTC.

This CDR3 reads CASSFDTEDNEQFF. The CDR3 DNA is TGCGCCAGCAGCTTCGACACGGAAGACAATGAGCAGTTCTTC. The chain couples TRBV5-1 to TRBJ2-1, with D uncertain. The CDR3 runs to 14 residues. Germline-derived CDR1 and CDR2 are SGHRS and YFSETQ. Trimming took off 2 bases at V and 5 bases at J, with 11 bases between the two ends.

The rearrangement uses TRBV4-1 and TRBJ1-1; no firm D call. Trimming pared 2 bases from V and 0 bases from J, leaving 4 bases between. Germline V gives CDR1 MGHRA, CDR2 YSYEKL. The CDR3 is made up of 13 amino acids. CDR3 in DNA: TGCGCCAGCAGCCAATTGATGAACACTGAAGCTTTCTTT. This codes for CASSQLMNTEAFF.

This chain connects TRBV5-8 to TRBJ2-1; 7 bases are a match to TRBD1. Trimming cost V 5 bases and J 3 bases; bases outside gene matches: 11. Germline CDR1 reads SGHTS; CDR2 reads YDEGEE. This CDR3 is built from 16 residues. The CDR3 protein is CASSSDPGTVYNEQFF. CDR3 bases: TGTGCCAGCAGTTCTGATCCCGGGACAGTCTACAATGAGCAGTTCTTC.

V is TRBV20-1 and J is TRBJ2-5; D may be TRBD1 or TRBD2 (5 bases each). This CDR3 has 10 amino acids. CDR1 DFQATT and CDR2 SNEGSKA come from the germline V gene (reference sequence). The V end was cut by 5 bases, the J end by 11 bases, with 12 bases between. The CDR3, as DNA: TGCAGTGCTCGCAGGGAGAAGCAGTACTTC. It translates to CSARREKQYF.

The chain couples TRBV30 to TRBJ1-1, with D unresolved. Looked up from germline, CDR1 is GTSNPN and CDR2 is SVGIG (reference sequence). V was pared by 7 bases and J by 8 bases, with 17 bases between. The CDR3 loop spans 12 amino acids. CDR3 loop: CAYSLARDEAFF. CDR3 DNA: TGTGCCTATTCTTTAGCCCGCGACGAAGCTTTCTTT.